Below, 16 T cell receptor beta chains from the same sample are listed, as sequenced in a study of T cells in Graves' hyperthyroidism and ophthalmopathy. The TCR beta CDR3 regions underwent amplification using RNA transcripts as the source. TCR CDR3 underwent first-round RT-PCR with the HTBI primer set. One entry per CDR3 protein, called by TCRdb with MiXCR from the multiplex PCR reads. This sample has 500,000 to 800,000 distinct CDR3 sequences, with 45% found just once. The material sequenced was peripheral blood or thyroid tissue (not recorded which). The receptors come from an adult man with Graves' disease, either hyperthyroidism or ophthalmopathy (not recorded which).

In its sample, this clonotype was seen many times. In DNA form, the CDR3 reads TGTGCCAGCAGCTTAGAGTGGCAGCCTAATCAGCCCCAGCATTTT. Translation gives CASSLEWQPNQPQHF. The chain links TRBV7-8 to TRBJ1-5; D is unclear. CDR1 SGHVS and CDR2 FQNEAQ come from the germline V gene. Trimming stripped 1 base from V and 4 bases from J, with 11 bases between. The CDR3 is 15 residues long.

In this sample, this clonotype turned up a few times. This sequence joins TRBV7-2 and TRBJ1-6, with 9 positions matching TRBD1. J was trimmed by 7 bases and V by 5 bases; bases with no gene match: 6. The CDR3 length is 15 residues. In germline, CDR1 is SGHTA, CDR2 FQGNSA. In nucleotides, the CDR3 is TGTGCCAGCAGCAAAGTAGGACAGGGGAATTCACCCCTCCACTTT. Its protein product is CASSKVGQGNSPLHF.

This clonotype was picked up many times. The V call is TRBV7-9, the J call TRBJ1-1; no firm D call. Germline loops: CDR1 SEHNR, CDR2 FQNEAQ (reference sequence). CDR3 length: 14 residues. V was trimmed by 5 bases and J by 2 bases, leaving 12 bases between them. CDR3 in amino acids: CASSHKSRNTEAFF. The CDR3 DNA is TGTGCCAGCAGCCACAAATCCAGAAACACTGAAGCTTTCTTT.

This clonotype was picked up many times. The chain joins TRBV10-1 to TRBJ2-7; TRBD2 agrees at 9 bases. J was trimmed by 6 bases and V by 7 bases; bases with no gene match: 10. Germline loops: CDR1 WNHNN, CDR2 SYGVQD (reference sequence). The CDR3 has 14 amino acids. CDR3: CASNLAGRPCEQYF. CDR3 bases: TGCGCCAGCAACCTAGCGGGGAGGCCCTGCGAGCAGTACTTC.

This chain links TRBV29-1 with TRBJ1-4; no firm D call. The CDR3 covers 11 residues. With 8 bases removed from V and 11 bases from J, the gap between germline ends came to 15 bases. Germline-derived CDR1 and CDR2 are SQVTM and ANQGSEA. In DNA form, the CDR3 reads TGCAGCCAGGTGCCCGGAGAGAAACTGTTTTTT. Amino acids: CSQVPGEKLFF.

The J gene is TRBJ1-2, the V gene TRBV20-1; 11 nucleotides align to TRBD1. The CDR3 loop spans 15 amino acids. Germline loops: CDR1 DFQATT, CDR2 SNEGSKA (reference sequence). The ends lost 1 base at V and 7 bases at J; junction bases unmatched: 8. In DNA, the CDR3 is TGCAGTGCTAGAGGGACGGACAGGGGGCCCGGTGGCTACACCTTC. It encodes CSARGTDRGPGGYTF.

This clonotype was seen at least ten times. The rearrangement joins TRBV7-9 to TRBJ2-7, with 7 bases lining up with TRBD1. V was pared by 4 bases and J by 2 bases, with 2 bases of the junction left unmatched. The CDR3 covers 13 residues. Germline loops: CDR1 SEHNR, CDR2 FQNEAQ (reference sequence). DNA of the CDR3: TGTGCCAGCAGCTCGGGACAGCCCTACGAGCAGTACTTC. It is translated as CASSSGQPYEQYF.

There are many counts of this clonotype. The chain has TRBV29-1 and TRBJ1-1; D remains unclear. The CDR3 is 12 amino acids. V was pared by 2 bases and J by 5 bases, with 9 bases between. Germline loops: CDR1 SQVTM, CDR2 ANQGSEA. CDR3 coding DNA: TGCAGCGTTGAACCCGGGGAAACTGAAGCTTTCTTT. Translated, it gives CSVEPGETEAFF.

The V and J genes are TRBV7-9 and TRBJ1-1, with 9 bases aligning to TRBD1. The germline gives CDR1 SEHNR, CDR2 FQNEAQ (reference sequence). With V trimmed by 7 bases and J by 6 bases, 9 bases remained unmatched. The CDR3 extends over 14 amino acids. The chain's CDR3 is CASNPTGGISEAFF. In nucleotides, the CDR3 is TGTGCCAGCAACCCGACAGGGGGAATCTCTGAAGCTTTCTTT.

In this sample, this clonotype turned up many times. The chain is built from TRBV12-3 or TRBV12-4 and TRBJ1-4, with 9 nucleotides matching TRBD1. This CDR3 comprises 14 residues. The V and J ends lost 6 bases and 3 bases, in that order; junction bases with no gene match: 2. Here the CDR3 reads CASRTGGSNEKLFF. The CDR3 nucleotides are TGTGCCAGCAGAACAGGGGGCTCTAATGAAAAACTGTTTTTT.

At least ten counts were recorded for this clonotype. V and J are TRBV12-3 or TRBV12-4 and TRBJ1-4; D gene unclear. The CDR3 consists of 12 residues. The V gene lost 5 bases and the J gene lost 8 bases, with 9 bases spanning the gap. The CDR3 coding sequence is TGTGCCAGCAGTATAAAGGTCGAAAAACTGTTTTTT. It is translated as CASSIKVEKLFF.

The DNA for the CDR3 is TGTGCCACCAGTGAGGCCAGGGGTCTGCCCCAGCATTTT. This translates into CATSEARGLPQHF. The rearrangement joins TRBV24-1 to TRBJ1-5, with D perhaps TRBD1 (6 bases). V dropped 4 bases and J dropped 9 bases, with 12 bases sitting between them. CDR1 is KGHDR, CDR2 SFDVKD, per germline. This CDR3 region has 13 residues.

CDR3 sequence (DNA): TGTGCCAGCAGCTCTAAGAGGAGACTAGCGGGTAAAGAGACCCAGTACTTC. Amino acid sequence: CASSSKRRLAGKETQYF. V gene TRBV7-9 combines with J gene TRBJ2-5; 10 nucleotides line up with TRBD2. Trimming cost V 4 bases and J 3 bases; bases outside gene matches: 11. The CDR3 is made up of 17 amino acids. Germline assignment: CDR1 SEHNR and CDR2 FQNEAQ (reference sequence).

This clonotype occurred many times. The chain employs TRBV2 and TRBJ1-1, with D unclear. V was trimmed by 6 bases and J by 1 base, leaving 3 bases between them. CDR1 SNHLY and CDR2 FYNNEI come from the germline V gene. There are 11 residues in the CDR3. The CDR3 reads CASRTNTEAFF. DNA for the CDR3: TGTGCCAGCAGGACGAACACTGAAGCTTTCTTT.

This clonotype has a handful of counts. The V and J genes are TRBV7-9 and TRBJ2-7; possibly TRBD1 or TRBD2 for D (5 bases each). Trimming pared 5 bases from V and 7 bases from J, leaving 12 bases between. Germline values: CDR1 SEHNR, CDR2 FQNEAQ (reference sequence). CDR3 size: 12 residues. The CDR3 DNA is TGTGCCAGCAGCCCAGGGAGATTAGAGCAGTACTTC. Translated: CASSPGRLEQYF.

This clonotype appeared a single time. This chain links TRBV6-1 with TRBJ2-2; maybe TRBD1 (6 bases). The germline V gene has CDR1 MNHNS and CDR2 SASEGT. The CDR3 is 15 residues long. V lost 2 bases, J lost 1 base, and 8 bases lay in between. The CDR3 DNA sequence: TGTGCCAGCAGTGAACAGGGGCGGAACACCGGGGAGCTGTTTTTT. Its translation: CASSEQGRNTGELFF.